Listed here are 26 T cell receptor beta chains from one sample, sequenced in a study of T and B cells in COVID-19 patients. Blood genomic DNA input for TRB amplification was 250-500 ng. BIOMED2 TRB-A/B primer pools were used in multiplex TRB PCR. Via MiXCR, TCRdb re-called the multiplex PCR reads, giving one row per CDR3 protein. The sample yields 8,000 to 8,500 distinct CDR3 sequences, 25% to 30% seen once. What was sequenced was blood. The source of these receptors is a human donor with active COVID-19.

By share, this clonotype counts as medium-sized. J is TRBJ2-6 and V is TRBV6-5; perhaps TRBD2 as D (5 bases). V gave up 8 bases and J gave up 4 bases, with 9 bases separating them. Germline assignment: CDR1 MNHEY and CDR2 SVGAGI. The CDR3 runs to 13 residues. CDR3: CASRETGANVLTF. Written as DNA, the CDR3 is TGTGCCAGCCGGGAAACCGGGGCCAACGTCCTGACTTTC.

The chain carries TRBV19 and TRBJ2-3; perhaps TRBD2 as D (5 bases). Trimming pared 4 bases from V and 3 bases from J, leaving 14 bases between. The CDR3 sequence is 15 residues long. From germline, CDR1 is LNHDA and CDR2 SQIVND (reference sequence). The CDR3 DNA is TGTGCCAGTAGTACGTCGGACCAGCGGACAGATACGCAGTATTTT. Translation: CASSTSDQRTDTQYF.

The chain couples TRBV6-2 or TRBV6-3 to TRBJ2-2; D is unresolved. The CDR3 has 14 residues. Trimming pared 0 bases from V and 2 bases from J, leaving 4 bases between. Germline V gene lookup returns CDR1 MNHEY and CDR2 SVGEGT. CDR3 in DNA: TGTGCCAGCAGTTACTCGGAAAACACCGGGGAGCTGTTTTTT. This encodes CASSYSENTGELFF.

The rearrangement uses TRBV20-1 and TRBJ2-7; D gene uncertain. V lost 6 bases to trimming and J lost 1 base, with 10 bases between them. CDR3 size: 12 residues. Germline V gene data show CDR1 as DFQATT and CDR2 as SNEGSKA (reference sequence). The CDR3 loop is CSATDGSYEQYF. CDR3 sequence (DNA): TGCAGTGCCACGGACGGATCCTACGAGCAGTACTTC.

This clonotype was counted a few times. The chain links TRBV27 to TRBJ2-3, with D possibly TRBD2 on 5 matching bases. Per the germline V gene, CDR1 is MNHEY and CDR2 is SMNVEV (reference sequence). V was pared by 1 base and J by 2 bases, with 16 bases between. CDR3 length: 17 amino acids. The CDR3 loop reads CASSLLYREQPTDTQYF. The CDR3 DNA sequence: TGTGCCAGCAGTTTATTGTACCGGGAACAGCCCACAGATACGCAGTATTTT.

This clonotype was seen more than once but under ten times. V is TRBV19 and J is TRBJ1-1, with D perhaps TRBD1 (6 bases). The CDR3 covers 13 residues. Trimming pared 5 bases from V and 7 bases from J, leaving 14 bases between. CDR1 is LNHDA and CDR2 is SQIVND in the germline V gene (reference sequence). CDR3 nucleotide sequence: TGTGCCAGTAGTTTGGTCACAGGGATTGAAGCTTTCTTT. It translates to CASSLVTGIEAFF.

This clonotype is labeled medium-sized. The rearrangement links TRBV19 to TRBJ1-1; D perhaps matches TRBD1 (6 bases). The germline CDR1 and CDR2 sequences are LNHDA and SQIVND (reference sequence). This CDR3 is 12 amino acids long. Trimming took off 9 bases at V and 1 base at J, with 9 bases between the two ends. CDR3 residues: CASQTGNTEAFF. The CDR3 coding sequence is TGTGCCAGCCAGACAGGGAACACTGAAGCTTTCTTT.

This clonotype is deemed medium-sized. The rearrangement uses TRBV29-1 and TRBJ2-2, with D maybe TRBD1 (6 bases). Trimming took 6 bases from V and 3 from J, leaving 14 bases between them. The CDR3 has 14 amino acids. Germline assignment: CDR1 SQVTM and CDR2 ANQGSEA. The CDR3 here is CSVPQGGYTGELFF. The CDR3 DNA is TGCAGCGTGCCACAGGGTGGATACACCGGGGAGCTGTTTTTT.

The genes are TRBV7-9 and TRBJ1-2; 8 nucleotides line up with TRBD1. Trimming at V came to 7 bases and at J to 2 bases, leaving 9 bases not matched to a gene. Germline values: CDR1 SEHNR, CDR2 FQNEAQ (reference sequence). This CDR3 contains 15 residues. The CDR3 DNA follows: TGTGCCAGCACAGCACGGGACAGGCAAAACTATGGCTACACCTTC. Amino acids: CASTARDRQNYGYTF.

This chain links TRBV27 with TRBJ2-3; 8 nucleotides match TRBD2. V lost 5 bases to trimming and J lost 3 bases; unmatched junction nucleotides: 7. Germline V gives CDR1 MNHEY, CDR2 SMNVEV (reference sequence). The CDR3 has 15 residues. The CDR3 nucleotides read TGTGCCAGCAGTCTACGGGGGGGCCTAACAGATACGCAGTATTTT. It codes for CASSLRGGLTDTQYF.

V is TRBV7-9 and J is TRBJ2-5, with 9 positions matching TRBD1. After removal of 4 bases from V and 7 bases from J, the junction contained 10 bases not matched to a gene. CDR1 is SEHNR and CDR2 is FQNEAQ in the germline V gene (reference sequence). The CDR3 contains 15 residues. The CDR3 nucleotides read TGTGCCAGCAGCTCCCCGACAGGGGGGTTGGGGACCCAGTACTTC. It translates to CASSSPTGGLGTQYF.

The J gene is TRBJ2-5, the V gene TRBV6-1; TRBD2 matches at 10 bases. The germline CDR1 and CDR2 sequences are MNHNS and SASEGT. V was clipped by 4 bases and J by 2 bases; unmatched bases: 10. The CDR3 covers 17 residues. The DNA for the CDR3 is TGTGCCAGCAGTGTTGGGATAGCGGGGGGTGGTCAAGAGACCCAGTACTTC. This sequence encodes CASSVGIAGGGQETQYF.

By sample share, this clonotype is medium-sized. V is TRBV27 and J is TRBJ2-7, with D possibly TRBD2 on 5 matching bases. V was trimmed by 5 bases and J by 7 bases, leaving 18 bases between them. The CDR3 is made up of 14 amino acids. Germline CDR1 MNHEY, CDR2 SMNVEV (reference sequence). CDR3 residues: CASSKTGSAREQYV. The CDR3, as DNA: TGTGCCAGCAGTAAAACTGGGAGCGCGCGGGAGCAGTACGTC.

A few counts support this clonotype. The CDR3 loop is CASKPGESTDTQYF. The CDR3 DNA reads TGTGCCAGCAAGCCAGGGGAGAGTACAGATACGCAGTATTTT. V is TRBV6-5 and J is TRBJ2-3; D perhaps matches TRBD1 (6 bases). Germline CDR1 reads MNHEY; CDR2 reads SVGAGI. V lost 7 bases and J lost 3, with 14 bases in between. The CDR3 is made up of 14 amino acids.

This chain links TRBV7-6 with TRBJ2-5; D might be TRBD2 (7 bases). The length of the CDR3 is 14 residues. CDR1 SGHVS and CDR2 FNYEAQ come from the germline V gene. The ends were cut back, 4 bases at V and 4 bases at J, with 13 bases in the middle. The CDR3 DNA reads TGTGCCAGCAGCTCTAGGGGGGGACCAGAGACCCAGTACTTC. It encodes CASSSRGGPETQYF.

The chain joins TRBV4-2 to TRBJ1-4; 8 bases agree with TRBD1. From germline, CDR1 is LGHNA and CDR2 YNFKEQ. The CDR3 covers 17 residues. Trimming took 1 base from V and 5 from J; bases not matched to a gene: 9. CDR3 in DNA: TGTGCCAGCAGCCAAGTCTACAGGACAGGGCGAAATGAAAAACTGTTTTTT. Protein sequence: CASSQVYRTGRNEKLFF.

In its sample, this clonotype ranks as medium-sized. The rearrangement joins TRBV6-5 to TRBJ2-7, with a tentative D call TRBD2 (5 bases). Trimming stripped 6 bases from V and 2 bases from J, with 17 bases between. The CDR3 is 15 residues long. CDR1 and CDR2 (germline): MNHEY, SVGAGI. The CDR3 DNA sequence: TGTGCCAGCAGCCAGACACTCGTCGGGGCCTACGAGCAGTACTTC. Protein sequence: CASSQTLVGAYEQYF.

This clonotype was seen a few times. The chain links TRBV5-1 to TRBJ1-6; no definite D call. CDR1 and CDR2 (germline): SGHRS, YFSETQ. V gave up 2 bases and J gave up 5 bases, with 8 bases separating them. The length of the CDR3 is 14 residues. This chain's CDR3 is CASSLDGNNSPLHF. CDR3 DNA: TGCGCCAGCAGCTTAGACGGGAATAATTCACCCCTCCACTTT.

V gene TRBV29-1 combines with J gene TRBJ2-1, with D possibly being TRBD1 (6 bases). V lost 6 bases, J lost 8 bases, and 14 bases lay in between. The germline V gene encodes CDR1 SQVTM and CDR2 ANQGSEA. This CDR3 is built from 12 residues. CDR3 nucleotide sequence: TGCAGCGTGACCAGGGGTCAGGATGAGCAGTTCTTC. Protein: CSVTRGQDEQFF.

This sequence joins TRBV18 and TRBJ2-1; TRBD2 agrees at 9 bases. CDR3 size: 15 residues. Germline V gene lookup returns CDR1 KGHSH and CDR2 LQKENI. J gave up 7 bases and V 3 bases, and 7 bases lay outside the gene matches. The CDR3 DNA reads as TGTGCCAGCTCACCGGGCGGGGGGGCTCTTAATGAGCAGTTCTTC. Amino acid sequence: CASSPGGGALNEQFF.

This clonotype rates as medium-sized (0.01 to 0.1%). The chain combines TRBV6-5 with TRBJ1-2; no reliable D call. This CDR3 has 13 residues. Germline lookup yields CDR1 MNHEY and CDR2 SVGAGI. Trimming removed 2 bases at V and 8 bases at J, with 12 bases between. This CDR3 is CASSYGGEGGYTF. CDR3 nucleotide sequence: TGTGCCAGCAGTTACGGTGGAGAAGGAGGCTACACCTTC.

V and J are TRBV7-2 and TRBJ2-7, with 11 nucleotides matching TRBD2. Germline V CDR1 and CDR2: SGHTA, FQGNSA. The CDR3 spans 15 residues. Germline trimming cut 5 bases from V and 5 bases from J; bases unmatched to any gene: 8. CDR3 amino acids: CASSIIAGGTHEQYV. The CDR3 DNA sequence: TGTGCCAGCAGCATAATAGCGGGGGGGACCCACGAGCAGTACGTC.

The chain carries TRBV11-1 and TRBJ2-1; TRBD1 agrees at 7 bases. Germline CDR1 is SGHAT and CDR2 is FQDESV (reference sequence). Trimming at V came to 3 bases and at J to 8 bases, leaving 10 bases not matched to a gene. This CDR3 contains 15 residues. As DNA, the CDR3 is TGTGCCAGCAGCTTCCCGGCAGGGGGAAAACATGAGCAGTTCTTC. As protein: CASSFPAGGKHEQFF.

This chain joins TRBV29-1 and TRBJ2-2; weak D call: TRBD2 (6 bases). This CDR3 has 15 amino acids. Trimming took 4 bases from V and 3 from J, leaving 15 bases between them. From germline, CDR1 is SQVTM and CDR2 ANQGSEA. The CDR3 DNA follows: TGCAGCGTTGGAGTTGCGGGGACGGACACCGGGGAGCTGTTTTTT. This codes for CSVGVAGTDTGELFF.

This clonotype was seen only a few times. The J gene is TRBJ2-5, the V gene TRBV6-5, with 8 bases matching TRBD1. From germline, CDR1 is MNHEY and CDR2 SVGAGI. Losses at the gene ends were 0 bases for V and 4 bases for J; bases not matched to a gene: 10. The CDR3 sequence is 17 residues long. The CDR3 DNA reads as TGTGCCAGCAGTTACTCCCTGCACAGGGGGTCGGGAGAGACCCAGTACTTC. Translating gives CASSYSLHRGSGETQYF.

The genes are TRBV28 and TRBJ1-1, with D possibly being TRBD1 (6 bases). The CDR3 contains 13 residues. Germline loops: CDR1 MDHEN, CDR2 SYDVKM. Trimming left V 5 bases short and J 2 bases short, with 9 bases between. This CDR3 reads CASSQDSNTEAFF. The DNA for the CDR3 is TGTGCCAGCAGTCAGGACAGCAACACTGAAGCTTTCTTT. Combining the CDR3 with reference TRBV28 and TRBJ1-1 gives the whole variable domain DVKVTQSSRYLVKRTGEKVFLECVQDMDHENMFWYRQDPGLGLRLIYFSYDVKMKEKGDIPEGYSVSREKKERFSLILESASTNQTSMYLCASSQDSNTEAFFGQGTRLTVV.